This entry describes one TCR beta chain. Using immunoSEQ multiplex PCR, the repertoire was profiled, and TCRdb retains in-frame clones only, with some absent. Found here are about 37,000 clones, around 87% of them singletons; the top ten hold under 65%. The data were obtained in a study of blood T cell repertoires in COVID-19. Study in general: Samples came from the United States, Italy and Spain, spanning acute and convalescent COVID-19.

V gave up 3 bases and J gave up 4 bases, with 15 bases separating them. The germline gives CDR1 DFQATT, CDR2 SNEGSKA (reference sequence). The CDR3 contains 14 residues. V gene TRBV20-1 combines with J gene TRBJ1-1, with D unresolved. Input material: peripheral blood. The TCR comes from a man in his 70s with acute or convalescent COVID-19. CDR3 coding DNA: TGCAGTGCTAGTTCTCGGCAAGCGAGCACTGAAGCTTTCTTT. This codes for CSASSRQASTEAFF.